This T cell receptor beta chain is drawn from a study of cytomegalovirus exposure and HLA in healthy donors (dated by TCRdb to the late 2010s). Background for the entire study: In an earlier analysis of around 540 of the donors, 276 Gb of sequence data and 90 million to 120 million unique TCR beta sequences from 150 million to 200 million T cells were reported. Approximately 300 gigabases of sequencing data and around 80 million unique TCR sequences made up an early release that covered approximately 650 HLA-typed donors. A later analysis re-examined previously published TCR beta repertoires from over 500 donors and added high-resolution HLA genotyping to investigate patterns of TCR occurrence. Among the approximately 420 genotyped donors, approximately 82% belonged to the genetic ancestry cluster associated with self-reported Caucasian donors. Both class I and class II loci were covered by HLA typing, at four-digit resolution. The study aimed to test whether cataloging public T cell receptors could reveal signatures of past pathogen exposure. Across approximately 420 genotyped donors of the cohort, an average of roughly 200,000 unique TCR beta nucleotide sequences per donor were sequenced, and 15% to 20% of those sequences were non-productive. Besides the first cohort of approximately 710 subjects, a separate validation cohort made up of 120 or so different subjects was used. In a later genetic analysis, genome-wide SNP genotypes for about 55% of the roughly 700 donors were used, and that subset was treated as a discovery cohort. In the later analysis, no new phenotypic data were used to find candidate immune exposures; instead, reliance was placed on TCR beta sequences and their occurrence across donors. To predict cytomegalovirus infection status, the study brought together high-throughput TCR immunosequencing, statistical association of individual TCRs with disease status, and machine learning. Because of strong linkage in the cohort, 4 to 6 DR-DQ haplotypes were treated as single units for association and clustering. The T cell repertoires of under 750 subjects were profiled by immunosequencing and related to cytomegalovirus serostatus. Typing coverage differed by locus: A, B, C, DRB1 and DQB1 were typed in roughly 620-630 donors, DQA1 in roughly 510, DPA1 in around 580, and DPB1 in around 490. All discovery cohort repertoires had been generated on a single sequencing platform. In an earlier analysis of roughly 580 of the donors, high-throughput TCR beta sequencing was used to judge whether each TCR beta V gene segment behaved as functional or pseudogenic. Donor age, sex, ethnicity and CMV serostatus were compiled alongside the repertoire data. The study at large found these results: A total of 150 or so TCR beta chains were listed by the study as associated with cytomegalovirus. A further reported finding was that TCR beta sequences accurately predicted the HLA-A and HLA-B alleles for most subjects in the first cohort. According to a later analysis, most CMV-associated TCR beta chains appeared to be HLA-restricted, and the HLA associations seemed to be driven largely by CMV exposure. Only TCR beta chains were sequenced in this cohort, and the absence of alpha or paired-chain data limited detectable features. In a later analysis, HLA-associated TCR beta chains were found to be more clonally expanded and to have lower generation probabilities than equally common non-associated chains. CMV serostatus was the only immune exposure information available for the cohort. Presence/absence analyses assumed roughly uniform sequencing depth across donors, an assumption that may not hold. The authors suggested that the approach could potentially be extended to other disease states and immunological phenotypes. In an earlier analysis of 587 of the donors, most TCR beta V segments were observed in productive rearrangements about 87% or about 30% of the time, broadly matching IMGT annotations. Some IMGT-functional V segments, including TRBV6-2 and TRBV6-3, could not be distinguished by the 87-base-pair reads and were therefore excluded. According to a later analysis, parvovirus B19, influenza, CMV and Epstein-Barr virus appeared linked to several top co-occurrence clusters. Because counts were too low, seventeen rarely observed V segments, including chromosome 9 orphons, were excluded from the earlier analysis of about 500 of the donors. A cluster of highly shared sequence variants was judged likely to be a technical artifact of the sequencing pipeline. When HLA alleles, especially DR and DQ, strongly co-occurred, attributing TCR associations to individual alleles was difficult. Three of the identified cytomegalovirus-associated TCR beta chains were confirmed in vitro to be specific for cytomegalovirus antigens. Because HLA typing was unavailable for some donors at each locus, only the typed subset was used in association tests. In a later analysis, TCR association rates were found to vary across HLA loci, with the most associated TCRs seen for DRB1 alleles and the fewest for HLA-C alleles. A later genetic analysis associated a missense DCLRE1C variant with V-gene and J-gene trimming of TCR beta chains, and an independent cohort replicated the association. A later analysis associated 16,951 TCR beta sequences with specific HLA alleles at a false discovery rate of 0.05. A later genetic analysis reported fewer N-insertions in productive TCRs among donors in an Asian-associated ancestry cluster than the roughly 620-donor mean. Cytomegalovirus status was reported to be diagnosed by the classifier with high specificity and sensitivity in both the original and validation cohorts. Correlated functional status among segregating V segments might be attributable to linkage disequilibrium, but an unknown experimental factor could not be ruled out. While some public TCRs were present in many individuals, most TCR sequences turned up only very rarely across donors.

The protocol used for the library was the immunoSEQ multiplex PCR assay. The multiplex PCR relied on a mix of 60 forward primers for TCR Vbeta segments and 13 reverse primers for TCR Jbeta segments. A multiplex PCR assay on genomic DNA amplified the CDR3 region of rearranged TCR beta genes. On the Illumina HiSeq System, the amplified TCR beta libraries were sequenced as 87-base-pair reads. The paper's data handling went like this. A later analysis counted about 76 million unique TCR beta chains across the 666 repertoires, and roughly 9.9 million of these chains were shared by at least two donors. Raw reads were error-corrected and collapsed into unique sequences with a nearest-neighbor algorithm that merged closely related sequences to remove PCR and sequencing errors. To assign V, D and J gene segments, CDR3 sequences were aligned to IMGT reference sequences. For a sequence to be retained, a match of at least six nucleotides to both a V gene segment and a J gene segment was required. A rearrangement was called productive if the CDR3 had no stop codons and remained in frame with V and J, and every other rearrangement was called non-productive. Following IMGT convention, CDR3 was defined as the stretch from the second conserved V-encoded cysteine up to the conserved J-encoded phenylalanine. The earlier analysis of about 610 of the donors excluded any sequence lacking an unambiguous match to a single V gene segment. An earlier analysis of over 450 of the donors classified V segments as functional when productive rearrangements were above 56.7% and as segregating when the standard deviation between donors was above 5%. A statistical classification framework was developed to diagnose cytomegalovirus status using the catalog of TCR beta chain sequences. V and J gene assignment, in a later analysis, came from comparing TCR nucleotide sequences with IMGT/GENE-DB human TR gene sequences. A later analysis assigned CDR3 sequences and most-parsimonious VDJ recombination scenarios with the TCRdist pipeline. In a later analysis, each TCR beta chain was defined by its CDR3 amino acid sequence together with its V-gene family, and reads without a unique V-gene family were excluded. As a way to deal with suspected cross-contamination and a sequencing artifact, a later analysis dropped hundreds of nucleotide sequences that were highly shared and had low generation probability. In a later analysis, a clonal expansion index for each public chain was calculated from normalized within-repertoire ranks of inferred template counts. Generation probabilities in a later analysis came from a VDJ recombination model fitted to out-of-frame rearrangements, and those results were checked against IGoR. A later analysis scored TCR-TCR, TCR-HLA and TCR-CMV co-occurrence with hypergeometric tests, applying a repertoire-size bias correction to TCR pairs. A later analysis estimated false discovery rates by permuting HLA or CMV assignments 20 times. In a later analysis, co-occurring TCRs were grouped using DBSCAN, with TCRdist sequence similarity added in when clustering inside HLA-allele-positive subsets. Co-occurrence clustering excluded repertoires with fewer than 30,000 or more than 120,000 public chains, plus five with anomalous nucleotide sharing. Drawn from immuneACCESS, this table holds only the in-frame rearrangements with V and J called that TCRdb kept. Clones are partly lost; checked studies trace under half to an unresolved V gene and leave the rest unexplained. That table gives V, J and clone size, and the DNA gave D and trimming. The sample has roughly 230,000 clones on record, about nine tenths of them singletons. The ten largest make up approximately 1.5% of the sample.

In this sample, this clone turned up once. Its antigen remains undetermined. It has no much larger one-base neighbor in the sample; base qualities were not kept. The junction shows trimming of 11 bases on V and 0 bases on J, and the gene matches do not reach 7 bases of it. CDR1 and CDR2 (SGHTA, FQGNSA) derive from the germline V gene. Measured from the cysteine to the phenylalanine, the CDR3 is 14 residues long. Kept here is only the CDR3 DNA, which spans 42 bases and is read in frame from base 1. The cohort comprised hundreds of healthy bone marrow donors. At the time of sampling, every cohort member was nominally healthy, though immune exposures that went unrecorded were likely present. The donor tested CMV seronegative and was one of the 352 seronegative cohort members. Each donor provided a peripheral blood sample, and peripheral blood mononuclear cells were used for TCR beta sequencing. Genomic DNA was extracted from the blood cell samples with the Qiagen DNeasy Blood Extraction Kit.

The V gene is TRBV7-2 and the J gene is TRBJ1-2, with 9 bases aligning to TRBD1. The specimen was PBMCs. This TCR derives from a girl aged 2 to 9 in good health and CMV-seronegative. In nucleotide form, the sequence is TGTGCCTCCAAACAGGGGGCTGCTAACTATGGCTACACCTTC. This encodes CASKQGAANYGYTF. The variable domain in full, with residues beyond the CDR3 obtained from the reference TRBV7-2 and TRBJ1-2 genes, is GAGVSQSPSNKVTEKGKDVELRCDPISGHTALYWYRQSLGQGLEFLIYFQGNSAPDKSGLPSDRFSAERTGGSVSTLTIQRTQQEDSAVYLCASKQGAANYGYTFGSGTRLTVV.